This TCR beta chain was identified in a study of CD8 T cells in ankylosing spondylitis. Study-level results: Enrichment of disease-linked clones was reportedly significant in matched ankylosing spondylitis synovial fluid. A TCR beta motif made of about eight highly homologous variants seemed typical of ankylosing spondylitis blood.

TCRdb called the 5' RACE reads again in MiXCR, with one record for every CDR3 protein. This sample has 350,000 or so distinct CDR3 sequences; 11% occur once, and the top ten carry roughly a tenth. At least ten counts were recorded for this clonotype. Its antigen is as yet unknown. This sequence was found in a female donor with ankylosing spondylitis or in good health (not recorded which). Sequencing was carried out using blood, either unsorted or a sorted T cell fraction (not recorded which).

The DNA for the CDR3 is TGCGCCAGCAGCTTGTCAGGTAGCCTCCGAGAGACCCAGTACTTC. This gives the protein CASSLSGSLRETQYF. J is TRBJ2-5 and V is TRBV5-1; the D is unclear. CDR3 length: 15 amino acids. Trimming shortened V by 1 base and J by 4 bases, and 14 bases separated the two germline ends. In germline, CDR1 is SGHRS, CDR2 YFSETQ. Full variable domain (missing parts from reference TRBV5-1 and TRBJ2-5): KAGVTQTPRYLIKTRGQQVTLSCSPISGHRSVSWYQQTPGQGLQFLFEYFSETQRNKGNFPGRFSGRQFSNSRSEMNVSTLELGDSALYLCASSLSGSLRETQYFGPGTRLLVL.